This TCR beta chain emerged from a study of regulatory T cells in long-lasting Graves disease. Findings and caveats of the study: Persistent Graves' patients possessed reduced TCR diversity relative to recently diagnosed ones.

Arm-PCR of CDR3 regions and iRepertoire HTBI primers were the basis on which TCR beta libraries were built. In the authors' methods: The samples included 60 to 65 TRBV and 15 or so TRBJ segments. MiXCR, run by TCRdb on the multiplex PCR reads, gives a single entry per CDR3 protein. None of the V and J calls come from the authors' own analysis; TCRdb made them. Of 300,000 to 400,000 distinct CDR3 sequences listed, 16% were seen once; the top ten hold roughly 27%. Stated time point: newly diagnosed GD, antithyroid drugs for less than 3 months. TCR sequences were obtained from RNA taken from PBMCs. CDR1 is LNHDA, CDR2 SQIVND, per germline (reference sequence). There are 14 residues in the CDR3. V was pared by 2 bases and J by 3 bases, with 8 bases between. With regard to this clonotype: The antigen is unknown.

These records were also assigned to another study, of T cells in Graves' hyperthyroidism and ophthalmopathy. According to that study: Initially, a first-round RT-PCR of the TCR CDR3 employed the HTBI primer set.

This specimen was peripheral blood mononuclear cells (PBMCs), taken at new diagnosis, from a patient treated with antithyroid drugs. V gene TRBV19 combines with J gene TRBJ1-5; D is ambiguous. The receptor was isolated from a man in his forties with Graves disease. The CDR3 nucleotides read TGTGCCAGTAGTATACGGCCAACCAATCAGCCCCAGCATTTT. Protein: CASSIRPTNQPQHF.